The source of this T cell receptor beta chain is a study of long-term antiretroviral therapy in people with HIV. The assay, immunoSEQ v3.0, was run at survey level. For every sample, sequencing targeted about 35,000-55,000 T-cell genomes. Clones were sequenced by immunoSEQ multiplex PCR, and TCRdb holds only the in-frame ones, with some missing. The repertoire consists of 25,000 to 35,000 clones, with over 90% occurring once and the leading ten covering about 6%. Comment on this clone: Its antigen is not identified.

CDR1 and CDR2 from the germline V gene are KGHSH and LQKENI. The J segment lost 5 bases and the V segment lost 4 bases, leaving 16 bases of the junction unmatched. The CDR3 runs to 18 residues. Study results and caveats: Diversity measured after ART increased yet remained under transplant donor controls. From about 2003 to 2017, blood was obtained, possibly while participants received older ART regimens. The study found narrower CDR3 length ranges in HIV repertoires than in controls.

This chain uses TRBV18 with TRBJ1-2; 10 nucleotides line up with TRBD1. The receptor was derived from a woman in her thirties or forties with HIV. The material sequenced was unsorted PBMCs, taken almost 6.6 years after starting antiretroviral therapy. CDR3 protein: CASSLTGQGMRGSYGYTF. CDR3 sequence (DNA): TGTGCCAGCTCACTGACGGGACAGGGGATGCGGGGATCTTATGGCTACACCTTC. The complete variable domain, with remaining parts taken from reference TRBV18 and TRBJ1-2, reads NAGVMQNPRHLVRRRGQEARLRCSPMKGHSHVYWYRQLPEEGLKFMVYLQKENIIDESGMPKERFSAEFPKEGPSILRIQQVVRGDSAAYFCASSLTGQGMRGSYGYTFGSGTRLTVV.